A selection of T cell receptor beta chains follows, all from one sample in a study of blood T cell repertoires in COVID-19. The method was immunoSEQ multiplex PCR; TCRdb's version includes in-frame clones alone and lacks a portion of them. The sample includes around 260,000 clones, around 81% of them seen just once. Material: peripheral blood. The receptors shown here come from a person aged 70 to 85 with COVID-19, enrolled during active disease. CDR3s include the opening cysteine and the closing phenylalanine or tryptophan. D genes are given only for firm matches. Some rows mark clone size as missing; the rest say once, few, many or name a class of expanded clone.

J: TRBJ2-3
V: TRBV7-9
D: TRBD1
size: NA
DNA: TGTGCCAGCAGCTCTCATCGGGACAGGGGAAGCACAGATACGCAGTATTTT
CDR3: CASSSHRDRGSTDTQYF

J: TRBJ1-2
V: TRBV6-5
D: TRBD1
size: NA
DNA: TGTGCCAGCAGACAGGGGGCTGGTAAGGGCTACACCTTC
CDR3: CASRQGAGKGYTF

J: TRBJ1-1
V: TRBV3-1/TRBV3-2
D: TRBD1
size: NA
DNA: TGTGCCAGCAGCCCCAGGACAGGGAGAGAAACTGAAGCTTTCTTT
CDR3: CASSPRTGRETEAFF

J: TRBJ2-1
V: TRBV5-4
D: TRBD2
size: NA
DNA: TGTGCCAGCAGCCCGGGACTAGGACGGGAGCAGTTCTTC
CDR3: CASSPGLGREQFF

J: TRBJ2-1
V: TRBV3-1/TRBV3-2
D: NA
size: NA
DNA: TGTGCCAGCAGTCGAGGGGGTCCCCGAAGGAATGAGCAGTTCTTC
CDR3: CASSRGGPRRNEQFF

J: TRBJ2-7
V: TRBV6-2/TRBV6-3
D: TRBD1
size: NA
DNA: TGTGCCAGCAGTCGCGACAGGGGGAGCTCCTACGAGCAGTACTTC
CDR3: CASSRDRGSSYEQYF

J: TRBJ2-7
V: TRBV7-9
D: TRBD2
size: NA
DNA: TGTGCCAGCAGCTTAGAGGCGGGAGCGGGAGGGCCTCAAAACGAGCAGTACTTC
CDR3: CASSLEAGAGGPQNEQYF

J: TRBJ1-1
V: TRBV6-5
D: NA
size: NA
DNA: TGTGCCAGCAGTTACGAGCAGGGGCGGGGGGCTTTCTTT
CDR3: CASSYEQGRGAFF

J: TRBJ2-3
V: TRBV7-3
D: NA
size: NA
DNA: TGTGCCAGCAGCTTATCCGGGACAATAAGCACAGATACGCAGTATTTT
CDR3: CASSLSGTISTDTQYF

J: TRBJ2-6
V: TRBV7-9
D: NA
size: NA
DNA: TGTGCCAGCAGCCCGTTGGGGGGTCCCACTGGGGCCAACGTCCTGACTTTC
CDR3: CASSPLGGPTGANVLTF

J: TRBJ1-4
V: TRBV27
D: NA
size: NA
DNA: TGTGCCAGCAGTTTGGTGCAGTCGAATGAAAAACTGTTTTTT
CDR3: CASSLVQSNEKLFF

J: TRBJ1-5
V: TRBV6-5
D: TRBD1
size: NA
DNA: TGTGCCGCAGACAGGGGGGAGCAGCCCCAGCATTTT
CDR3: CAADRGEQPQHF

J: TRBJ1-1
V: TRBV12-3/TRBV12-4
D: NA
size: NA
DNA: TGTGCCAGCACCACTCTCGGTCTAGAAGCTTTCTTT
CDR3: CASTTLGLEAFF

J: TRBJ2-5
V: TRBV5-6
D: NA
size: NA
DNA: TGTGCCAGCAGCTTGGTCCCAGTACAAGAGACCCAGTACTTC
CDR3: CASSLVPVQETQYF

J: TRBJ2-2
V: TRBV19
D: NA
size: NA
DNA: TGTGCCAGTAATAGGATGGGGGCGACCGGGGAGCTGTTTTTT
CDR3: CASNRMGATGELFF

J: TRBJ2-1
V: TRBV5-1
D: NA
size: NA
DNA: TGCGCCAGCAGCTCAAGGACAGAAACCAATGAGCAGTTCTTC
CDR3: CASSSRTETNEQFF

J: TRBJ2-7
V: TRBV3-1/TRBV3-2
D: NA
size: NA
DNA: TGTGCCAGCAGCCAAGGCGGGTCCGGGGTCTACGAGCAGTACTTC
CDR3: CASSQGGSGVYEQYF

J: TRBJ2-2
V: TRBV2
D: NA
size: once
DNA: TGTGCCAGCAGCGAAACAGGCTTCGCCGGGGAGCTGTTTTTT
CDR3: CASSETGFAGELFF

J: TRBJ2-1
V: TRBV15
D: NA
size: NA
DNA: TGTGCCACCAGCACAGCAGGTATGGGTGAGCAGTTCTTC
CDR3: CATSTAGMGEQFF

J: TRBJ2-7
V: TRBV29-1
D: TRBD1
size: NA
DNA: TGCAGCGCCGCGGGACAGGGGTTCCACGAGCAGTACTTC
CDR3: CSAAGQGFHEQYF

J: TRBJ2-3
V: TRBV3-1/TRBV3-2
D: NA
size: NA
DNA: TGTGCCAGCAGCCAAGATGTCACAGGGAGCACAGATACGCAGTATTTT
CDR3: CASSQDVTGSTDTQYF

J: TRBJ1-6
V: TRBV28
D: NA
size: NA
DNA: TGTGCCAGCAGGCCTTATAGCTCCTATAATTCACCCCTCCACTTT
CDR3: CASRPYSSYNSPLHF

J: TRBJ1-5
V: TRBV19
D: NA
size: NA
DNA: TGTGCCAGTAGTCCTCGGGGGGGGAATCAGCCCCAGCATTTT
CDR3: CASSPRGGNQPQHF

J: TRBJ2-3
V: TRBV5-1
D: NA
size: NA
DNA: TGCGCCAGCAGCCTGGGGCCCCCGACGGGATCAGATACGCAGTATTTT
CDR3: CASSLGPPTGSDTQYF

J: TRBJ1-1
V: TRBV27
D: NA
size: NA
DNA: TGTGCCAGCAGTTTAGCAGGGGCAGATTGGACTGAAGCTTTCTTT
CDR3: CASSLAGADWTEAFF

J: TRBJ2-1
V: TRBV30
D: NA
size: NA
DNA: TGTGCCTGGAGTCCACGGGGGTACTCCTACAATGAGCAGTTCTTC
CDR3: CAWSPRGYSYNEQFF

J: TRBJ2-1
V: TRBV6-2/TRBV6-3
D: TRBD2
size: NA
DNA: TGTGCCAGCAGCTCCGGGAGGAGAACGGATGAGCAGTTCTTC
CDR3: CASSSGRRTDEQFF

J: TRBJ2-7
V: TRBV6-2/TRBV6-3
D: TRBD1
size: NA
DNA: TGTGCCAGCAGTAGGACAGGGGCGTACGAGCAGTACTTC
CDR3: CASSRTGAYEQYF

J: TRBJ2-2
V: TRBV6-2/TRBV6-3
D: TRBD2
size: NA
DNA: TGTGCCAGCAGTTACTCGATAGATAGCGGGGGCACCGGGGAGCTGTTTTTT
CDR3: CASSYSIDSGGTGELFF

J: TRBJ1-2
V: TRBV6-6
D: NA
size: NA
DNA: TGTGCCAGCAGTTACGGCCTCCAGGGGCTGTATGGCTACACCTTC
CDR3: CASSYGLQGLYGYTF

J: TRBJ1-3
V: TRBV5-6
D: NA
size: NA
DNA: TGTGCCAGCAGCTTGAGGAGCGGAGGAAACACCATATATTTT
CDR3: CASSLRSGGNTIYF

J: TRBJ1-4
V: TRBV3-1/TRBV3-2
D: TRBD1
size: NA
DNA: TGTGCCAGCAGCTATCCAGGGGGTAATGAAAAACTGTTTTTT
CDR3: CASSYPGGNEKLFF

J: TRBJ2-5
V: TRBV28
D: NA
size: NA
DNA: TGTGCCAGCAGCTCCCCAGGGGGGAGCGTGGAGACCCAGTACTTC
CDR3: CASSSPGGSVETQYF

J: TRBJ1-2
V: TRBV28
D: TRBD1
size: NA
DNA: TGTGCCAGCAGTGGGGGACAGGGGGTCTATGGCTACACCTTC
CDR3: CASSGGQGVYGYTF

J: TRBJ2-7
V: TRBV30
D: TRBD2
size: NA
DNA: TGTGCCTTTACTCGGCGGGAGGTCGGAGGCGAGCAGTACTTC
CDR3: CAFTRREVGGEQYF

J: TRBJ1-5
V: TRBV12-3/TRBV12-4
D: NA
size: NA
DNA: TGTGCCAGCAAGGAGCGGTACAATCAGCCCCAGCATTTT
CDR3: CASKERYNQPQHF

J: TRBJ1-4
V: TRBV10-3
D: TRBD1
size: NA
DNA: TGTGCCATCAGTGAACTCGGGACAGGGGTTGGTGAAAAACTGTTTTTT
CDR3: CAISELGTGVGEKLFF

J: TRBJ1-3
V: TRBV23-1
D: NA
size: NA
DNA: TGCGCCAGCAGTCCCGGGACAGGAAACACCATATATTTT
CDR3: CASSPGTGNTIYF

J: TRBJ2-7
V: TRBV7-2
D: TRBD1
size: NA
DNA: TGTGCCAGCAGCCCGGACAGGGACTACGAGCAGTACTTC
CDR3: CASSPDRDYEQYF

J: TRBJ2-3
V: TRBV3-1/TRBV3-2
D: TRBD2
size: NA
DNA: TGTGCCAGCAGCCTAGGACTAGCGGGGGATACGCAGTATTTT
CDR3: CASSLGLAGDTQYF

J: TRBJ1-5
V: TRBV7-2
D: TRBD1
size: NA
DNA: TGTGCCAGCAGTCGGACAGGATTTAGCAATCAGCCCCAGCATTTT
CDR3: CASSRTGFSNQPQHF

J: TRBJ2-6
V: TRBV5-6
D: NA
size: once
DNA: TGTGCCAGCAGCTTGGCTCCCCTTACAGGGTACGGGGCCAACGTCCTGACTTTC
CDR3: CASSLAPLTGYGANVLTF

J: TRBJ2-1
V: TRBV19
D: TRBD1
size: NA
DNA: TGTGCCAGTGACAGGGGAGACTCCTACAATGAGCAGTTCTTC
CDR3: CASDRGDSYNEQFF

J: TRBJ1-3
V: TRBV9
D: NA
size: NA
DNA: TGTGCCAGCAGCACCCAGCTGGGCCTATCTGGAAACACCATATATTTT
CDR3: CASSTQLGLSGNTIYF

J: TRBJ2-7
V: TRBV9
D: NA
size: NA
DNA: TGTGCCAGCAGCTTTTATGACACTTCCTACGAGCAGTACTTC
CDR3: CASSFYDTSYEQYF

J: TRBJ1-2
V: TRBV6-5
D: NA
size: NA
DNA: TGTGCCAGCAGTTACTCGATGGGCAGTAACTATGGCTACACCTTC
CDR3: CASSYSMGSNYGYTF

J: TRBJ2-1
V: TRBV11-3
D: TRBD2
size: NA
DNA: TGTGCCAGCAGCTTAGGTGTCATGACTAGCGGGATTTACAATGAGCAGTTCTTC
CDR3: CASSLGVMTSGIYNEQFF

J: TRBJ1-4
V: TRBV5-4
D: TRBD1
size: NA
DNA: TGTGCCAGCAGCGAACGGGACAGGGGAGTGGGTGAAAAACTGTTTTTT
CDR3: CASSERDRGVGEKLFF

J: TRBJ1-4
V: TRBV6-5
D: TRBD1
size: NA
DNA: TGTGCCAGCAGCCCGGGGACAGGGGTTAATGAAAAACTGTTTTTT
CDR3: CASSPGTGVNEKLFF

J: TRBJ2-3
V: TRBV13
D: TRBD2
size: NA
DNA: TGTGCCAGCAGCCCGGGACTAATCCACACAGATACGCAGTATTTT
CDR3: CASSPGLIHTDTQYF

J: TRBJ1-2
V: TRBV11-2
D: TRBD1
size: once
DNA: TGTGCCAGCAGCCGGACAGGGGATGGCTACACCTTC
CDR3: CASSRTGDGYTF

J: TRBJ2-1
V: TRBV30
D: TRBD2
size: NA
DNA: TGTGCCTGGAGAAGGGCTAGCGGAAACAATGAGCAGTTCTTC
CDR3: CAWRRASGNNEQFF

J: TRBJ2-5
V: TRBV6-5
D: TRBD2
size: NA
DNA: TGTGCCAGCAGTACGGGACTAGCGGGAGTGGAGACCCAGTACTTC
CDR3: CASSTGLAGVETQYF

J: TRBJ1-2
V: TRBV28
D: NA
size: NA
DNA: TGTGCCAGCACCAAAGGGGGGGTCGGCTACACCTTC
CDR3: CASTKGGVGYTF